This T cell receptor (beta chain) was captured in a study of blood T cell repertoires in COVID-19. Recovered status in Cohort 3 required two negative PCRs, clearance, or symptom resolution. The CDR3 contains 15 residues. CDR1 and CDR2 from the germline V gene are SEHNR and FQNEAQ (reference sequence). The ends were cut back, 5 bases at V and 8 bases at J, with 16 bases in the middle. The data were produced by immunoSEQ multiplex PCR, yet TCRdb's version contains in-frame clones alone and is incomplete. Among 400,000 or so clones listed, approximately 92% were seen once. Material: PBMCs or T cells enriched from blood (not recorded which). The chain has TRBV7-9 and TRBJ1-6, with D perhaps matching TRBD1 (6 bases). The sequence was obtained from a man aged 25 to 40 who had recovered from COVID-19. DNA of the CDR3: TGTGCCAGCAGCCCCTGGACGGGGGGCGATTCACCCCTCCACTTT. Its translation: CASSPWTGGDSPLHF.